This T cell receptor (beta chain) was identified in a study of early T cells in non-severe SARS-CoV-2 infection (dated by TCRdb to the early 2020s). As for the study more broadly: Bulk RNA from unsorted whole blood was used for TCR sequencing, so alpha and beta chains could not be paired.

Library generation was performed with 5' RACE. TCRdb names NextSeq 500 as the instrument used. Unique molecular identifiers were attached to individual cDNA molecules in the TCR library protocol so that sequencing error and PCR bias could be corrected. Sequencing covered both TCR alpha and beta chains, and within each sample the abundances of alpha and beta sequences were tightly co-correlated. The authors processed their data as follows. V gene, J gene and CDR3 annotation of TCR sequences was performed with Decombinator V4. Expanded TCRs were defined as changing significantly between any two time points under a Poisson model with p below 0.0001. TCR abundances were normalised to the total number of TCRs sequenced in each sample and reported as counts per million. VDJdb, accessed 1 November 2021, was searched for CMV, EBV and SARS-CoV-2 annotated TCRs, with TCRs annotated for multiple antigens excluded. TCRdb took the public reads, trimmed them with fastp at Q25, ran MiXCR for clone calling and kept in-frame beta chains. For every CDR3 protein sequence, its rows merge into one entry that carries the most common genes and DNA. The V and J calls shown here were made by TCRdb, not taken from the authors' results. The sample yields around 78,000 distinct CDR3 sequences; roughly a tenth were counted once. 6.5% to 8.5% of the sample is taken by the ten largest.

This was a case-control study nested in a cohort of healthcare workers in London, UK, who had nasopharyngeal swab PCR tests and blood samples taken every week. Between 23 and 31 March 2020, the week of the UK lockdown, healthcare workers were enrolled and then followed up weekly for as long as 16 weeks. What the research found in general, with its limitations: VDJdb matching was skewed toward anti-spike CD8 responses, so virus-specific expansions were likely underestimated and private and CD4 specificities were missed.

This clonotype was seen only a few times. Its antigen is currently not known. No much larger clonotype is one base removed from it; base qualities were not supplied. The sample here was whole blood, taken at baseline. The TCR was taken from an adult who was a healthcare worker with PCR-confirmed SARS-CoV-2 infection or an uninfected control (not recorded which).

The encoded CDR3 is CASSEEGTDLSEQYF. The DNA reads as follows: TGTGCCAGCAGTGAAGAGGGGACGGATTTAAGCGAGCAGTACTTC. The V gene is TRBV2 and the J gene is TRBJ2-7, with the D assignment possibly TRBD1 or TRBD2, given 5 matching bases for each. CDR1 and CDR2 were assigned from the germline V gene as SNHLY and FYNNEI. The CDR3 contains 15 residues, cysteine and phenylalanine counted. Here the CDR3 DNA is all that survives: 45 bases in frame from base 1. V gives up 1 base and J gives up 6 bases, and the segment between their germline ends measures 16 bases.